This is a list of T cell receptor beta chains from one sample in a study of blood T cell repertoires in COVID-19. Sequencing used immunoSEQ multiplex PCR; TCRdb keeps in-frame clones, though not all of them. This sample carries around 70,000 clones, about nine tenths of them seen once, and the ten largest clones take under 13%. The sample was peripheral blood. The source of these receptors is a woman between 18 and 29 years old with acute or convalescent COVID-19. Both conserved end residues are part of each CDR3. D genes are given only for firm matches. Not every row has a clone size; where given, it reads once, few, many or a size class.

j_gene | v_gene | d_gene | abundance | CDR3aa | CDR3nt
TRBJ1-2 | TRBV7-2 | NA | NA | CASTLEGGGYTF | TGTGCCAGCACCCTAGAGGGTGGAGGCTACACCTTC
TRBJ1-2 | TRBV5-1 | TRBD1 | NA | CASSGTGVGYTF | TGCGCCAGCAGCGGAACAGGGGTGGGCTACACCTTC
TRBJ1-1 | TRBV27 | NA | NA | CASSPWDNIMNTEAFF | TGTGCCAGCAGTCCGTGGGACAACATCATGAACACTGAAGCTTTCTTT
TRBJ1-4 | TRBV18 | NA | NA | CASSPRGNEKLFF | TGTGCCAGCTCACCTAGGGGAAATGAAAAACTGTTTTTT
TRBJ1-3 | TRBV18 | TRBD1 | NA | CASSHDRAGNTIYF | TGTGCCAGCTCACATGACAGGGCTGGAAACACCATATATTTT
TRBJ1-1 | TRBV6-5 | TRBD1 | NA | CASSTGVNTEAFF | TGTGCCAGCAGCACAGGGGTGAACACTGAAGCTTTCTTT
TRBJ1-3 | TRBV18 | NA | NA | CASSPPALSSGNTIYF | TGTGCCAGCTCACCACCGGCCCTCAGCTCTGGAAACACCATATATTTT
TRBJ1-1 | TRBV28 | NA | NA | CASSREQNTEAFF | TGTGCCAGCAGTAGGGAGCAGAACACTGAAGCTTTCTTT
TRBJ1-3 | TRBV28 | TRBD1 | NA | CASSSDRVAGNTIYF | TGTGCCAGCAGCTCCGACAGGGTGGCTGGAAACACCATATATTTT
TRBJ2-1 | TRBV28 | TRBD1 | NA | CASGLVRDSHYNEQFF | TGTGCCAGCGGGTTGGTCCGGGACAGCCACTACAATGAGCAGTTCTTC
TRBJ1-1 | TRBV30 | TRBD1 | NA | CASRPGQGDTEAFF | TGTGCCTCCAGGCCGGGACAGGGGGACACTGAAGCTTTCTTT
TRBJ2-2 | TRBV7-9 | TRBD1 | once | CASSLTGVGELFF | TGTGCCAGCAGCTTAACAGGGGTTGGGGAGCTGTTTTTT
TRBJ2-2 | TRBV6-6 | NA | few | CASKSGYTGELFF | TGTGCCAGCAAGTCGGGATACACCGGGGAGCTGTTTTTT
TRBJ1-4 | TRBV28 | NA | NA | CASSLYQGLGKLFF | TGTGCCAGCAGTTTATACCAGGGGCTGGGGAAACTGTTTTTT
TRBJ1-2 | TRBV7-6 | NA | NA | CASSLARGYGYTF | TGTGCCAGCAGCTTAGCCAGGGGCTATGGCTACACCTTC
TRBJ2-1 | TRBV7-9 | NA | NA | CASRDRRNEQFF | TGTGCCAGCAGGGATCGCAGGAATGAGCAGTTCTTC
TRBJ1-3 | TRBV3-1/TRBV3-2 | TRBD1 | NA | CASSLTDRGHRTIYF | TGTGCCAGCAGCCTTACGGACAGGGGGCACCGTACCATATATTTT
TRBJ2-1 | TRBV6-4 | TRBD2 | NA | CASSQMGLAGINEQFF | TGTGCCAGCAGCCAAATGGGGCTAGCGGGGATCAATGAGCAGTTCTTC
TRBJ1-3 | TRBV11-2 | TRBD1 | NA | CASSLSVEGARYF | TGTGCCAGCAGCTTATCGGTAGAGGGGGCACGGTATTTT
TRBJ1-1 | TRBV11-2 | TRBD1 | once | CASSFITGTGLLGGEAFF | TGTGCCAGCAGCTTTATCACCGGGACAGGGCTACTTGGAGGTGAAGCTTTCTTT
TRBJ1-4 | TRBV7-2 | TRBD1 | NA | CASSLGQGVGKLFF | TGTGCCAGCAGCCTAGGACAGGGCGTGGGGAAACTGTTTTTT
TRBJ2-5 | TRBV4-1 | TRBD2 | NA | CASSQDQGLAGQETQYF | TGCGCCAGCAGCCAAGATCAAGGACTAGCGGGACAAGAGACCCAGTACTTC
TRBJ2-2 | TRBV15 | NA | NA | CATSRWGGGTGELFF | TGTGCCACCAGCAGATGGGGGGGCGGCACCGGGGAGCTGTTTTTT
TRBJ2-1 | TRBV7-9 | TRBD2 | NA | CASSGLAGGHEQFF | TGTGCCAGCAGCGGACTAGCGGGAGGGCATGAGCAGTTCTTC
TRBJ2-7 | TRBV5-1 | NA | NA | CASSLGVTGSYEQYF | TGCGCCAGCAGCTTGGGAGTAACAGGATCCTACGAGCAGTACTTC
TRBJ2-1 | TRBV13 | NA | NA | CASSLGRGSSHEQFF | TGTGCCAGCAGCTTAGGCCGGGGTAGCAGTCATGAGCAGTTCTTC
TRBJ2-7 | TRBV19 | NA | NA | CASSIITGSNEQYF | TGTGCCAGTAGTATAATCACAGGGAGCAACGAGCAGTACTTC
TRBJ2-7 | TRBV29-1 | TRBD2 | NA | CSVVTSGGDEQYF | TGCAGCGTCGTGACTAGCGGGGGTGACGAGCAGTACTTC
TRBJ2-1 | TRBV7-9 | TRBD2 | NA | CASSRDYQSYNEQFF | TGTGCCAGCAGTCGGGACTACCAATCCTACAATGAGCAGTTCTTC
TRBJ1-2 | TRBV6-5 | NA | NA | CASTGGRSSGGYTF | TGTGCCAGCACGGGGGGGCGATCCTCTGGTGGCTACACCTTC
TRBJ2-7 | TRBV30 | TRBD2 | NA | CAWSGLAGSSYEQYF | TGTGCCTGGAGTGGTCTAGCGGGGTCTTCCTACGAGCAGTACTTC
TRBJ1-3 | TRBV6-1 | TRBD1 | NA | CASSDRQGTGNTIYF | TGTGCCAGCAGTGACCGACAGGGCACTGGAAACACCATATATTTT
TRBJ2-5 | TRBV5-6 | TRBD2 | NA | CASSSTNSYSGRGETQYF | TGTGCCAGCAGCTCAACAAACTCCTATAGCGGGAGGGGAGAGACCCAGTACTTC
TRBJ2-1 | TRBV28 | NA | NA | CASRYQDNEQFF | TGTGCCAGCAGATATCAGGACAATGAGCAGTTCTTC
TRBJ2-1 | TRBV6-7 | TRBD2 | NA | CASSSPGGNNEQFF | TGTGCCAGCAGTTCACCCGGGGGGAACAATGAGCAGTTCTTC
TRBJ1-6 | TRBV6-5 | TRBD1 | NA | CASSPTGGRNSPLHF | TGTGCCAGCAGTCCGACAGGGGGCAGGAATTCACCCCTCCACTTT
TRBJ1-5 | TRBV19 | NA | NA | CASSTTVSNQPQHF | TGTGCCAGTAGTACGACAGTAAGCAATCAGCCCCAGCATTTT